One sample yielded the 15 T cell receptor beta chains listed below, sequenced in a study of cytomegalovirus exposure and HLA in healthy donors. TCRdb's table, derived via immunoSEQ multiplex PCR, lists solely in-frame clones and lacks some. The data show more than 95,000 clones, roughly 90% seen once. Input material: PBMCs. These receptor sequences come from a woman aged 18-29 years in good health and CMV-seronegative.

V is TRBV4-1 and J is TRBJ2-7; maybe TRBD2 (5 bases). The CDR3 covers 15 residues. V was shortened by 1 base and J by 0 bases, with 10 bases between the two germline ends. Germline values: CDR1 MGHRA, CDR2 YSYEKL. The CDR3 loop is CASSQGSGGSYEQYF. CDR3 DNA sequence: TGCGCCAGCAGCCAAGGGAGCGGCGGCTCCTACGAGCAGTACTTC.

This chain connects TRBV6-6 to TRBJ2-7; 11 bases fit TRBD1. The CDR3 is 16 amino acids. After removal of 8 bases from V and 3 bases from J, the junction contained 12 bases not matched to a gene. Germline V gives CDR1 MNHNY, CDR2 SVGAGI (reference sequence). Written as DNA, the CDR3 is TGTGCCAGCCTCTGGGTCGGGACAGGGGGAATCTACGAGCAGTACTTC. It yields the protein CASLWVGTGGIYEQYF.

The chain uses TRBV7-6 and TRBJ1-4; 8 nucleotides align to TRBD1. Germline values: CDR1 SGHVS, CDR2 FNYEAQ. CDR3 length: 17 residues. J was trimmed by 4 bases and V by 2 bases; bases with no gene match: 9. CDR3 in DNA: TGTGCCAGCAGCTTAAGCCGCGGACAGGGCGTTAATGAAAAACTGTTTTTT. This sequence encodes CASSLSRGQGVNEKLFF. Complete variable domain (other parts from reference TRBV7-6 and TRBJ1-4): GAGVSQSPRYKVTKRGQDVALRCDPISGHVSLYWYRQALGQGPEFLTYFNYEAQQDKSGLPNDRFSAERPEGSISTLTIQRTEQRDSAMYRCASSLSRGQGVNEKLFFGSGTQLSVL.

The gene calls are TRBV7-2 and TRBJ1-1; D call uncertain. Germline CDR1 SGHTA, CDR2 FQGNSA. The CDR3 sequence is 13 residues long. The ends were cut back, 3 bases at V and 2 bases at J, with 7 bases in the middle. CDR3 sequence (DNA): TGTGCCAGCAGCTTTGGGCTCAACACTGAAGCTTTCTTT. Encoded protein: CASSFGLNTEAFF.

The rearrangement uses TRBV27 and TRBJ2-7; the D gene is possibly TRBD2 (6 bases). Germline V gene lookup returns CDR1 MNHEY and CDR2 SMNVEV (reference sequence). Trimming took off 5 bases at V and 0 bases at J, with 14 bases between the two ends. CDR3 length: 15 amino acids. CDR3 coding DNA: TGTGCCAGCAGTCGCTCCGGGACTTTCTCCTACGAGCAGTACTTC. Translation gives CASSRSGTFSYEQYF.

The genes are TRBV4-1 and TRBJ2-7; 8 bases fit TRBD1. J lost 6 bases, V lost 3 bases, and 10 bases had no gene match. The germline V gene has CDR1 MGHRA and CDR2 YSYEKL. This CDR3 comprises 15 residues. For the CDR3, the DNA is TGCGCCAGCAGCCACATACTTCAGGGGGCTGGCGAGCAGTACTTC. Translated, it gives CASSHILQGAGEQYF.

The chain couples TRBV28 to TRBJ2-7; 7 nucleotides agree with TRBD1. Germline trimming cut 6 bases from V and 1 base from J; bases unmatched to any gene: 12. The length of the CDR3 is 16 residues. Germline CDR1 reads MDHEN; CDR2 reads SYDVKM. The CDR3 coding sequence is TGTGCCAGCAGCCGTACCGGGACAGCGCCATCCTACGAGCAGTACTTC. This gives the protein CASSRTGTAPSYEQYF.

The V and J genes are TRBV27 and TRBJ2-1, with D possibly TRBD2 on 6 matching bases. V gave up 6 bases and J gave up 0 bases, with 12 bases separating them. The CDR3 has 15 amino acids. The germline V gene encodes CDR1 MNHEY and CDR2 SMNVEV (reference sequence). CDR3 DNA sequence: TGTGCCAGCAGAAGACTAGATGGCTCCTACAATGAGCAGTTCTTC. Residues: CASRRLDGSYNEQFF.

The CDR3, as DNA: TGTGCCAGCAGGATAACGGTATCAGGAACAGATACGCAGTATTTT. It yields the protein CASRITVSGTDTQYF. The V call is TRBV27, the J call TRBJ2-3; no definite D call. CDR1 MNHEY and CDR2 SMNVEV come from the germline V gene (reference sequence). Trimming left V 6 bases short and J 3 bases short, with 16 bases between. CDR3 length: 15 amino acids.

The chain carries TRBV30 and TRBJ1-3, with D unclear. Per germline, CDR1 GTSNPN and CDR2 SVGIG (reference sequence). The ends were cut back, 5 bases at V and 4 bases at J, with 9 bases in the middle. The CDR3 covers 12 residues. The CDR3: CAWASRGNTIYF. The DNA for the CDR3 is TGTGCCTGGGCGTCCAGGGGAAACACCATATATTTT. Together with reference TRBV30 and TRBJ1-3, the CDR3 gives the full variable domain: SQTIHQWPATLVQPVGSPLSLECTVEGTSNPNLYWYRQAAGRGLQLLFYSVGIGQISSEVPQNLSASRPQDRQFILSSKKLLLSDSGFYLCAWASRGNTIYFGEGSWLTVV.

The chain is built from TRBV11-2 and TRBJ2-3; 9 nucleotides align to TRBD2. Germline values: CDR1 SGHAT, CDR2 FQNNGV. This CDR3 has 16 residues. After removal of 1 base from V and 1 base from J, the junction contained 3 bases not matched to a gene. The CDR3 DNA sequence: TGTGCCAGCAGCTTAGTAGGCGGGGGGGGCACAGATACGCAGTATTTT. Translated: CASSLVGGGGTDTQYF. Complete variable domain (other parts from reference TRBV11-2 and TRBJ2-3): EAGVAQSPRYKIIEKRQSVAFWCNPISGHATLYWYQQILGQGPKLLIQFQNNGVVDDSQLPKDRFSAERLKGVDSTLKIQPAKLEDSAVYLCASSLVGGGGTDTQYFGPGTRLTVL.

The chain has TRBV11-3 and TRBJ2-5, with D perhaps TRBD1 (6 bases). V lost 4 bases and J lost 2, with 17 bases in between. Germline lookup yields CDR1 SGHNT and CDR2 YENEEA. CDR3 size: 16 residues. The CDR3 spells CASSWGDRQHQETQYF. Here the CDR3 DNA reads TGTGCCAGCAGCTGGGGCGACAGGCAACATCAAGAGACCCAGTACTTC.

This sequence joins TRBV5-1 and TRBJ1-3, with no clear D. Trimming took 5 bases from V and 0 from J, leaving 21 bases between them. The CDR3 consists of 18 residues. Germline V gene sequence: CDR1 SGHRS, CDR2 YFSETQ. The CDR3 loop is CASSPRGSNFLSGNTIYF. CDR3 nucleotide sequence: TGCGCCAGCAGTCCACGAGGATCAAACTTCCTCTCTGGAAACACCATATATTTT.

The DNA for the CDR3 is TGTGCCAGCAGTTTATCACTACTCACAGGGGGTGGCTACACCTTC. It encodes CASSLSLLTGGGYTF. This rearrangement joins TRBV28 to TRBJ1-2; 8 bases fit TRBD1. CDR1 is MDHEN, CDR2 SYDVKM, per germline. CDR3 size: 15 residues. The junction had 8 bases not matched to a gene; V was cut back by 1 base and J by 7 bases.

The gene calls are TRBV14 and TRBJ2-7; D might be TRBD1 (6 bases). In germline, CDR1 is SGHDN, CDR2 FVKESK. V was trimmed by 4 bases and J by 1 base, leaving 14 bases between them. The CDR3 sequence is 15 residues long. The CDR3 spells CASSRAPGTSYEQYF. CDR3 sequence (DNA): TGTGCCAGCAGCCGAGCACCCGGGACATCCTACGAGCAGTACTTC.